This T cell receptor beta chain comes out of a study of identifying expanded T cells in peripheral blood. V was trimmed by 2 bases and J by 3 bases, leaving 13 bases between them. This CDR3 comprises 15 residues. Per the germline V gene, CDR1 is MNHEY and CDR2 is SMNVEV (reference sequence). In this sample, this clone turned up once. Its antigen remains unidentified. Study-level results: Variance in clone template counts between approximately two-week samples significantly increased with total template count across all healthy donors. Technical replicates showed roughly 1.2 changed clones; two weeks 15 to 20; four weeks 19.

The assay was immunoSEQ multiplex PCR, and TCRdb's table has in-frame clones only and misses some. The table includes 60,000 to 80,000 clones, roughly 90% detected once. Collection occurred without any documented infections or immune events in donors. The TCR was taken from a person aged 18 to 75 in good health. The sample consisted of blood. V gene TRBV27 combines with J gene TRBJ1-1; D call uncertain. In DNA, the CDR3 is TGTGCCAGCAGTTTAATTCCCCCTCGGGACACTGAAGCTTTCTTT. Its protein product is CASSLIPPRDTEAFF.